Following are 16 T cell receptor beta chains from one sample sequenced in a study of neurological immune-mediated disorders. TCRdb used MiXCR to reprocess the 5' RACE reads, holding one entry per CDR3 protein. The repertoire includes fewer than 60,000 distinct CDR3 sequences, 3.8% of them detected once, and 6.5% sits in the top ten. Sequencing was done on a sample of PBMCs. The receptors stem from a man in his 60s with multiple sclerosis.

Comment on this clonotype: Being one base from a much bigger clone, this may be a read error. V is TRBV10-3 and J is TRBJ1-3, with D tentatively TRBD1 (5 bases). The CDR3 sequence is 14 residues long. Germline V gene data show CDR1 as ENHRY and CDR2 as SYGVKD. In DNA form, the CDR3 reads TGTGCCATCAGTGCGACAGACTCTGGAAAAACCATATATTTT. Protein product: CAISATDSGKTIYF.

This clonotype was observed at least ten times. The V call is TRBV5-4, the J call TRBJ2-2; possibly TRBD2 for D (5 bases). This CDR3 spans 14 amino acids. The germline V gene encodes CDR1 SGHNT and CDR2 YYREEE (reference sequence). V was cut by 1 base and J by 5 bases, with 9 bases left in between. The CDR3: CASSLLGVTGELFF. CDR3 bases: TGTGCCAGCAGCTTGTTGGGAGTAACCGGGGAGCTGTTTTTT.

V gene TRBV5-1 combines with J gene TRBJ2-7; no clear D gene. The CDR3 is 15 residues long. Germline V CDR1 and CDR2: SGHRS, YFSETQ. The germline V and J ends were trimmed by 3 bases and 7 bases, with 20 bases remaining between them. The CDR3 here is CASSSTLSPMREQYF. Here the CDR3 DNA reads TGCGCCAGCAGCTCGACACTCTCACCGATGAGGGAGCAGTACTTC.

The V gene is TRBV14, the J gene TRBJ2-3; D remains ambiguous. V lost 7 bases to trimming and J lost 3 bases, with 11 bases between them. The CDR3 has 13 amino acids. Germline lookup yields CDR1 SGHDN and CDR2 FVKESK. The CDR3 DNA reads as TGTGCCAGCAACCGAAGGGCGACAGATACGCAGTATTTT. Protein: CASNRRATDTQYF. Full variable domain (rest looked up from reference TRBV14 and TRBJ2-3): EAGVTQFPSHSVIEKGQTVTLRCDPISGHDNLYWYRRVMGKEIKFLLHFVKESKQDESGMPNNRFLAERTGGTYSTLKVQPAELEDSGVYFCASNRRATDTQYFGPGTRLTVL.

This clonotype appeared many times. Here the CDR3 reads CASRLTGYEQYF. CDR3 in DNA: TGTGCCAGCAGGCTAACAGGGTACGAGCAGTACTTC. This chain uses TRBV6-2 or TRBV6-3 with TRBJ2-7; the D gene is possibly TRBD1 (6 bases). The V gene's germline CDR1 is MNHEY and CDR2 SVGEGT. Trimming shortened V by 6 bases and J by 4 bases, and 10 bases separated the two germline ends. This CDR3 spans 12 amino acids.

This clonotype was picked up many times. The chain recombines TRBV20-1 with TRBJ2-3, with D maybe TRBD2 (7 bases). The CDR3 has 15 amino acids. Germline V gene sequence: CDR1 DFQATT, CDR2 SNEGSKA (reference sequence). Trimming took 5 bases from V and 1 from J, leaving 16 bases between them. DNA for the CDR3: TGCAGTGCTTGGGGGGGGCGCGGGGGCACAGATACGCAGTATTTT. Protein sequence: CSAWGGRGGTDTQYF.

This clonotype was observed at least ten times. The chain employs TRBV13 and TRBJ2-7; TRBD1 matches at 7 bases. The CDR3 sequence is 14 residues long. Germline loops: CDR1 PRHDT, CDR2 FYEKMQ (reference sequence). The junction had 7 bases not matched to a gene; V was cut back by 4 bases and J by 4 bases. The CDR3 sequence: CASSYGSGGYEQYF. In DNA form, the CDR3 reads TGTGCCAGCAGCTATGGCTCAGGGGGTTACGAGCAGTACTTC.

Many counts were recorded for this clonotype. The gene calls are TRBV18 and TRBJ1-1; tentative D call: TRBD1 (5 bases). Germline CDR1 KGHSH, CDR2 LQKENI. The CDR3 is made up of 15 amino acids. V lost 6 bases and J lost 2, with 16 bases in between. CDR3 coding DNA: TGTGCCAGCTCCCCCGCTCGGGGGGAAAACACTGAAGCTTTCTTT. Residues: CASSPARGENTEAFF.

This clonotype occurred many times. The V and J genes are TRBV7-2 and TRBJ2-7; perhaps TRBD2 as D (6 bases). Trimming pared 3 bases from V and 0 bases from J, leaving 6 bases between. The germline gives CDR1 SGHTA, CDR2 FQGNSA. This CDR3 has 13 residues. The CDR3 nucleotides are TGTGCCAGCAGCTTGACTAGCTCCTACGAGCAGTACTTC. Its protein is CASSLTSSYEQYF. The whole variable domain, filled in from reference TRBV7-2 and TRBJ2-7, reads GAGVSQSPSNKVTEKGKDVELRCDPISGHTALYWYRQSLGQGLEFLIYFQGNSAPDKSGLPSDRFSAERTGGSVSTLTIQRTQQEDSAVYLCASSLTSSYEQYFGPGTRLTVT.

This clonotype showed up just once. It may be a read error: a sequence one base away is much more abundant. V gene TRBV20-1 combines with J gene TRBJ1-1; the D is unclear. The germline V gene encodes CDR1 DFQATT and CDR2 SNEGSKA (reference sequence). This CDR3 is 13 amino acids long. CDR3 region: CNARPLSQTEAFF. The CDR3 nucleotides read TGCAATGCTAGGCCCCTCTCGCAAACTGAAGCTTTCTTT.

The sample holds many counts of this clonotype. The chain couples TRBV5-1 to TRBJ2-6; D may be TRBD1 (5 bases). The CDR3 is made up of 16 amino acids. V was clipped by 0 bases and J by 0 bases, with 7 bases between them. Germline CDR1 SGHRS, CDR2 YFSETQ. CDR3 in amino acids: CASSLGQTSGANVLTF. In DNA form, the CDR3 reads TGCGCCAGCAGCTTGGGACAGACCTCTGGGGCCAACGTCCTGACTTTC.

Ten or more counts support this clonotype. This rearrangement joins TRBV20-1 to TRBJ1-5, with a weak D call TRBD1 (5 bases). The CDR3 totals 15 residues. V was clipped by 6 bases and J by 0 bases, with 15 bases between them. Germline lookup yields CDR1 DFQATT and CDR2 SNEGSKA (reference sequence). The CDR3 DNA reads as TGCAGTGCCCCCTTGGGGGGAGATAGCAATCAGCCCCAGCATTTT. It yields the protein CSAPLGGDSNQPQHF.

This clonotype was seen ten or more times. The chain links TRBV18 to TRBJ1-4; D is possibly TRBD1 (5 bases). The CDR3 is made up of 16 amino acids. V was cut by 0 bases and J by 7 bases, with 15 bases left in between. Per germline, CDR1 KGHSH and CDR2 LQKENI. This chain's CDR3 is CASSPPAQGKSEKLFF. The CDR3 coding sequence is TGTGCCAGCTCACCACCGGCGCAGGGAAAAAGTGAAAAACTGTTTTTT.

This clonotype appeared many times. The chain combines TRBV5-6 with TRBJ2-7; TRBD1 aligns across 8 bases. From germline, CDR1 is SGHDT and CDR2 YYEEEE. CDR3 length equals 14 residues. V shed 1 base, J shed 6 bases, and the junction held 6 bases outside the gene matches. The CDR3 here is CASSLPLTGAEQYF. As DNA, the CDR3 is TGTGCCAGCAGCTTGCCCTTGACAGGGGCCGAGCAGTACTTC.

This clonotype was observed a handful of times. This rearrangement joins TRBV6-5 to TRBJ1-2; D perhaps matches TRBD1 (5 bases). Trimming shortened V by 6 bases and J by 4 bases, and 9 bases separated the two germline ends. Looked up from germline, CDR1 is MNHEY and CDR2 is SVGAGI. The CDR3 is made up of 12 amino acids. For the CDR3, the DNA is TGTGCCAGCAGGGGACGGTCCTATGGCTACACCTTC. This gives the protein CASRGRSYGYTF.

This clonotype was recorded at least ten times. The V gene is TRBV20-1, the J gene TRBJ2-1, with TRBD2 matching over 11 bases. From germline, CDR1 is DFQATT and CDR2 SNEGSKA (reference sequence). This CDR3 comprises 14 residues. The V segment lost 5 bases and the J segment 9 bases; nucleotides outside the gene matches: 9. The CDR3 loop reads CSALHSGGASEQFF. The DNA for the CDR3 is TGCAGTGCTCTTCATAGCGGGGGGGCCTCTGAGCAGTTCTTC.